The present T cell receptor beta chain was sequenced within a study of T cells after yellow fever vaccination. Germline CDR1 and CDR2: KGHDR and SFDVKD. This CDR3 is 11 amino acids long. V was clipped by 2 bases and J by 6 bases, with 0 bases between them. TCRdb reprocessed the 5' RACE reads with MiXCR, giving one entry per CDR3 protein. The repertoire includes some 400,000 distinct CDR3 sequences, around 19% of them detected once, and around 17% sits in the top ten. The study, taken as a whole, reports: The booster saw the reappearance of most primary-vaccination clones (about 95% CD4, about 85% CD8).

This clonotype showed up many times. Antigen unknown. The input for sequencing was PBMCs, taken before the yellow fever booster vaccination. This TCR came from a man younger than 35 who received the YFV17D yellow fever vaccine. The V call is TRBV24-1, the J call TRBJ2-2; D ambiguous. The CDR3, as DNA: TGTGCCACCAGTGATTCCGGGGAGCTGTTTTTT. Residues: CATSDSGELFF.